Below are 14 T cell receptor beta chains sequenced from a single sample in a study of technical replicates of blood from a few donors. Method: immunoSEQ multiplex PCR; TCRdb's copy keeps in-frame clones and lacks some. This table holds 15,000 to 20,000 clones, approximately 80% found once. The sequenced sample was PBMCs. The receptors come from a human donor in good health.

CDR3 DNA: TGTGCCAGCAGTACCGGGACACAGAACACTGAAGCTTTCTTT. Its protein product is CASSTGTQNTEAFF. This chain joins TRBV7-3 and TRBJ1-1; D perhaps matches TRBD1 (6 bases). This CDR3 is built from 14 residues. The germline V gene has CDR1 SGHTA and CDR2 FQGTGA. The germline V and J ends were trimmed by 6 bases and 1 base, with 12 bases remaining between them.

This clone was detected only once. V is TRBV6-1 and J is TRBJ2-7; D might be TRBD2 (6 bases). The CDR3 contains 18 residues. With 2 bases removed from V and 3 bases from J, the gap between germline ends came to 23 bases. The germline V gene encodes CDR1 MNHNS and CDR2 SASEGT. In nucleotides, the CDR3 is TGTGCCAGCAGTGAAAACGCGGGACCCACCTGGGCGGGCTACGAGCAGTACTTC. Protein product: CASSENAGPTWAGYEQYF.

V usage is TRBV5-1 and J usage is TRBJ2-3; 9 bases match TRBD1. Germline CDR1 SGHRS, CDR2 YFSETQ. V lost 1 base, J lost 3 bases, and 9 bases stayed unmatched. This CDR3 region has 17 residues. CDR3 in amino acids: CASSLRAVGQGTDTQYF. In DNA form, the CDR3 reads TGCGCCAGCAGCTTGCGTGCCGTCGGACAGGGGACAGATACGCAGTATTTT. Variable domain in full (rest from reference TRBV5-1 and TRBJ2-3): KAGVTQTPRYLIKTRGQQVTLSCSPISGHRSVSWYQQTPGQGLQFLFEYFSETQRNKGNFPGRFSGRQFSNSRSEMNVSTLELGDSALYLCASSLRAVGQGTDTQYFGPGTRLTVL.

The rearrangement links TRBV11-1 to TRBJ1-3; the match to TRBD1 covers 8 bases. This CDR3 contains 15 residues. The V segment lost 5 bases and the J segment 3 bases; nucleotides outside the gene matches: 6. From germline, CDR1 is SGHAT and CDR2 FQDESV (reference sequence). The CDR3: CASSPETGVGNTIYF. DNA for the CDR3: TGTGCCAGCAGCCCGGAGACAGGGGTTGGAAACACCATATATTTT.

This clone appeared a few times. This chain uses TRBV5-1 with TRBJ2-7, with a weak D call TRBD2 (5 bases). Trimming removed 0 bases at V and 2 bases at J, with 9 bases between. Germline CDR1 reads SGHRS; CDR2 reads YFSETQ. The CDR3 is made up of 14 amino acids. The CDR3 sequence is CASSLGGNPYEQYF. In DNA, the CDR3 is TGCGCCAGCAGCTTGGGAGGGAACCCCTACGAGCAGTACTTC. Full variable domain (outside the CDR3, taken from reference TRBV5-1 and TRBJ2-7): KAGVTQTPRYLIKTRGQQVTLSCSPISGHRSVSWYQQTPGQGLQFLFEYFSETQRNKGNFPGRFSGRQFSNSRSEMNVSTLELGDSALYLCASSLGGNPYEQYFGPGTRLTVT.

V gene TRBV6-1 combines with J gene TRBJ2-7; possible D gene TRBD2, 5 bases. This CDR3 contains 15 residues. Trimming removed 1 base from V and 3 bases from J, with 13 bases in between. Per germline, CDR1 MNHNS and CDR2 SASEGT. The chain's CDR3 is CASSEVWGAGYEQYF. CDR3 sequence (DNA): TGTGCCAGCAGTGAAGTATGGGGAGCCGGCTACGAGCAGTACTTC.

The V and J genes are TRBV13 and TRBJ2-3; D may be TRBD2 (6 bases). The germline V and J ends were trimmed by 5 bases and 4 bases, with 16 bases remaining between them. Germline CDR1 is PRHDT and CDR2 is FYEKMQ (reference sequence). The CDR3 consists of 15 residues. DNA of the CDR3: TGTGCCAGCAGCGCCGGAGGGCTAGTGCCAGATACGCAGTATTTT. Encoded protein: CASSAGGLVPDTQYF.

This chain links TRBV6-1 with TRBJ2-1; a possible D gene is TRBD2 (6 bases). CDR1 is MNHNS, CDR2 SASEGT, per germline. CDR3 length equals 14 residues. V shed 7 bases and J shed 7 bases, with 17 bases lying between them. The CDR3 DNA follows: TGTGCCAGCATAGAGAACCGCGGGATAAATGAGCAGTTCTTC. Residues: CASIENRGINEQFF.

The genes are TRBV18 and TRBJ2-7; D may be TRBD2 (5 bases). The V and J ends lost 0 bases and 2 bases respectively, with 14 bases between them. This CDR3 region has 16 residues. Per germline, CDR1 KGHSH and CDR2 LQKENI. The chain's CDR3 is CASSPPSAQRAYEQYF. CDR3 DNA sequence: TGTGCCAGCTCACCACCTAGCGCTCAAAGGGCCTACGAGCAGTACTTC.

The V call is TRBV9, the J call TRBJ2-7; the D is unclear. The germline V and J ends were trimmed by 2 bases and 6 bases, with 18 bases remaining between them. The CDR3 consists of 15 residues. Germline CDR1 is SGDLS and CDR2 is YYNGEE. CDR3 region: CASSVLDAPGVEQYF. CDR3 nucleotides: TGTGCCAGCAGCGTTCTAGATGCGCCCGGAGTCGAGCAGTACTTC.

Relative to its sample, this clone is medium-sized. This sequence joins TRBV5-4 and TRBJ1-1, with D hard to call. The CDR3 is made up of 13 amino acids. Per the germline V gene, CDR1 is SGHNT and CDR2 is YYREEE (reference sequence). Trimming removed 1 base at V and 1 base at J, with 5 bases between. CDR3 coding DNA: TGTGCCAGCAGCTTGCAGGAGAACACTGAAGCTTTCTTT. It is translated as CASSLQENTEAFF.

DNA of the CDR3: TGCGCCAGCAGCTTTAGCCCAGGGGAAGAGACCCAGTACTTC. Residues: CASSFSPGEETQYF. The gene calls are TRBV5-1 and TRBJ2-5; TRBD1 might be the D (6 bases). This CDR3 comprises 14 residues. V was shortened by 2 bases and J by 3 bases, with 11 bases between the two germline ends. The germline CDR1 and CDR2 sequences are SGHRS and YFSETQ.

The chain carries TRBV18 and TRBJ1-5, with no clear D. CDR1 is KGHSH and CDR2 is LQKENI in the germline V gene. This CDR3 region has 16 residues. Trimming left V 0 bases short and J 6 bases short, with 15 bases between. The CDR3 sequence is CASSPPKWSLGQPQHF. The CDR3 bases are TGTGCCAGCTCACCACCTAAATGGAGCCTGGGTCAGCCCCAGCATTTT. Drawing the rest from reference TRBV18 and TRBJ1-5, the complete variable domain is NAGVMQNPRHLVRRRGQEARLRCSPMKGHSHVYWYRQLPEEGLKFMVYLQKENIIDESGMPKERFSAEFPKEGPSILRIQQVVRGDSAAYFCASSPPKWSLGQPQHFGDGTRLSIL.

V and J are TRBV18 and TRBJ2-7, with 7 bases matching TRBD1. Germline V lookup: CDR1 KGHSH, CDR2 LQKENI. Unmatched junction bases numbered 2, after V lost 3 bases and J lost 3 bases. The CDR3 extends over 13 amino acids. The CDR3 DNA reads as TGTGCCAGCTCACCCCGGGACAGCTACGAGCAGTACTTC. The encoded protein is CASSPRDSYEQYF.